The 20 T cell receptor beta chains listed next were all sequenced from one sample in a study of T cell repertoires in cytomegalovirus infection. Each CDR3 protein gets one entry after TCRdb re-called the reads with MiXCR. The sample shows 630,000 or so distinct CDR3 sequences, about 24% of them seen only once. The sequencing input was CD8+ T cells from PBMCs. These receptors were taken from a human donor in good health (CMV status not recorded). Some clones in this sample may be carry-over from other donors' samples.

On this clonotype itself: It may be a read error: a sequence one base away is much more abundant. The V call is TRBV7-6, the J call TRBJ1-1; possible D gene TRBD1, 6 bases. Germline-derived CDR1 and CDR2 are SGHVS and FNYEAQ. This CDR3 spans 13 amino acids. CDR3 in DNA: TGTGCCAACAGCTCGGACAGCTCCACTGAAGCTTTCTTT. It specifies CANSSDSSTEAFF. The variable domain in full, with the rest retrieved from reference TRBV7-6 and TRBJ1-1, is GAGVSQSPRYKVTKRGQDVALRCDPISGHVSLYWYRQALGQGPEFLTYFNYEAQQDKSGLPNDRFSAERPEGSISTLTIQRTEQRDSAMYRCANSSDSSTEAFFGQGTRLTVV.

As concerns this clonotype: Given a much more abundant clone one base away, this may be a read error. This chain joins TRBV27 and TRBJ2-4; no definite D call. V was shortened by 8 bases and J by 4 bases, with 15 bases between the two germline ends. The CDR3 runs to 14 residues. Germline CDR1 reads MNHEY; CDR2 reads SMNVEV (reference sequence). The CDR3 DNA is TGTGCCAGCTCTGGTTCGTCAAGAAAAAACATTCAGTACTTC. It translates to CASSGSSRKNIQYF.

A few counts support this clonotype. CDR3 nucleotides: TGTGCCACCAGCAGGACACCACAAGAGACCCAGTACTTC. Protein sequence: CATSRTPQETQYF. The chain couples TRBV15 to TRBJ2-5; D is ambiguous. This CDR3 is built from 13 residues. Trimming removed 3 bases at V and 2 bases at J, with 7 bases between. CDR1 is LNHNV and CDR2 is YYDKDF in the germline V gene (reference sequence).

This clonotype appeared a few times. The chain carries TRBV7-9 and TRBJ2-7, with D possibly TRBD1 on 7 matching bases. The CDR3 has 16 amino acids. CDR1 and CDR2 (germline): SEHNR, FQNEAQ (reference sequence). V was pared by 5 bases and J by 0 bases, with 17 bases between. The DNA for the CDR3 is TGTGCCAGCAGCGGAGGGGACAGAATCTTCTCCTACGAGCAGTACGTC. Protein: CASSGGDRIFSYEQYV.

In regard to this clonotype: One end of the junction fails to match germline, which may point to a read error. The chain uses TRBV2 and TRBJ1-1, with D perhaps TRBD1 (6 bases). Germline V gene lookup returns CDR1 SNHLY and CDR2 FYNNEI. This CDR3 region has 13 residues. The CDR3 loop is CAKNRELKTEAFF. The CDR3, as DNA: TGTGCCAAAAACAGGGAGTTGAAGACTGAAGCTTTCTTT.

The CDR3 sequence: CASSLLGGSLYEQYF. The DNA for the CDR3 is TGTGCCAGCAGTTTATTGGGCGGGAGTTTATACGAGCAGTACTTC. The gene calls are TRBV28 and TRBJ2-7; 7 positions match TRBD2. CDR3 length: 15 amino acids. The trim removed 1 base at V and 4 bases at J, leaving 7 bases unmatched. CDR1 is MDHEN, CDR2 SYDVKM, per germline.

V gene TRBV19 combines with J gene TRBJ2-3; 7 bases fit TRBD2. Germline lookup yields CDR1 LNHDA and CDR2 SQIVND (reference sequence). After removal of 6 bases from V and 9 bases from J, the junction contained 18 bases not matched to a gene. The CDR3 runs to 16 residues. CDR3 DNA sequence: TGTGCCAGTAGGATTGGACTAGACCCCTTTGAGTACACGCAGTATTTT. Residues: CASRIGLDPFEYTQYF.

The chain joins TRBV28 to TRBJ2-5; D possibly corresponds to TRBD2 (6 bases). CDR1 and CDR2 (germline): MDHEN, SYDVKM. This CDR3 region has 13 residues. V was shortened by 6 bases and J by 1 base, with 9 bases between the two germline ends. CDR3 DNA: TGTGCCAGCAGACTAGCTGCCCAAGAGACCCAGTACTTC. This translates into CASRLAAQETQYF.

The chain employs TRBV14 and TRBJ2-7; possibly TRBD2 for D (5 bases). This CDR3 is built from 13 residues. Germline V gene sequence: CDR1 SGHDN, CDR2 FVKESK. V was shortened by 4 bases and J by 4 bases, with 11 bases between the two germline ends. Here the CDR3 DNA reads TGTGCCAGCAGCCTGGGAGAACTTTACGAGCAGTACTTC. Protein sequence: CASSLGELYEQYF.

This clonotype was counted many times. V is TRBV7-6 and J is TRBJ2-7, with D unresolved. Germline-derived CDR1 and CDR2 are SGHVS and FNYEAQ. The CDR3 runs to 12 residues. Deletions cut 5 bases from V and 1 base from J, with 6 bases between. CDR3: CASSNLSYEQYF. DNA of the CDR3: TGTGCCAGCAGCAATCTGTCCTACGAGCAGTACTTC.

This clonotype was recorded at least ten times. This chain links TRBV10-3 with TRBJ1-4, with TRBD1 as a possible D gene (5 bases). The V and J ends lost 0 bases and 6 bases respectively, with 11 bases between them. The CDR3 covers 15 residues. In germline, CDR1 is ENHRY, CDR2 SYGVKD. CDR3 sequence reads: CAISESPGMHEKLFF. DNA of the CDR3: TGTGCCATCAGTGAGTCCCCAGGGATGCATGAAAAACTGTTTTTT.

V is TRBV20-1 and J is TRBJ2-3, with 11 positions matching TRBD2. Trimming removed 3 bases from V and 1 base from J; junction bases left unmatched: 12. From germline, CDR1 is DFQATT and CDR2 SNEGSKA (reference sequence). The CDR3 sequence is 18 residues long. DNA for the CDR3: TGCAGTGCTAGGACTGGAGACCCGACTAGCGGGGGCACAGATACGCAGTATTTT. Its translation is CSARTGDPTSGGTDTQYF.

The chain joins TRBV27 to TRBJ2-4; 8 bases match TRBD2. Germline V gives CDR1 MNHEY, CDR2 SMNVEV (reference sequence). The V gene end was trimmed by 6 bases and the J gene end by 8 bases; junction bases not matched to a gene: 15. The CDR3 is 16 amino acids. Here the CDR3 reads CASSPAGASTRDIQYF. The DNA for the CDR3 is TGTGCCAGCAGCCCAGCGGGGGCCTCCACAAGGGACATTCAGTACTTC.

The chain uses TRBV12-3 or TRBV12-4 and TRBJ1-6; tentative D call: TRBD1 (5 bases). V shed 4 bases and J shed 6 bases, with 7 bases lying between them. CDR3 size: 13 residues. The CDR3 nucleotides are TGTGCCAGCAGTTCCGGGGGTAATTCACCCCTCCACTTT. The encoded protein is CASSSGGNSPLHF.

The chain employs TRBV7-6 and TRBJ1-2; unclear D gene. V dropped 2 bases and J dropped 7 bases, with 8 bases sitting between them. There are 12 residues in the CDR3. Germline V gene data show CDR1 as SGHVS and CDR2 as FNYEAQ. The CDR3 loop is CASSLMDSGYTF. The CDR3 DNA is TGTGCCAGCAGCTTAATGGACTCTGGCTACACCTTC.

The V call is TRBV13, the J call TRBJ1-4; TRBD1 agrees at 7 bases. This CDR3 region has 16 residues. V lost 4 bases and J lost 0; bases outside the gene matches: 5. Germline V gene lookup returns CDR1 PRHDT and CDR2 FYEKMQ (reference sequence). The CDR3 is CASSSSGTATNEKLFF. The CDR3 DNA sequence: TGTGCCAGCAGCTCTTCGGGGACAGCAACTAATGAAAAACTGTTTTTT.

There are many counts of this clonotype. The rearrangement joins TRBV7-8 to TRBJ2-4; D perhaps matches TRBD1 (6 bases). The CDR3 runs to 17 residues. Trimming cost V 7 bases and J 5 bases, with 24 bases left between them. Germline V lookup: CDR1 SGHVS, CDR2 FQNEAQ. CDR3: CASNSRPGTLDQNIQYF. As DNA, the CDR3 is TGTGCCAGCAACTCCCGGCCCGGGACACTTGACCAAAACATTCAGTACTTC. Full variable domain (rest looked up from reference TRBV7-8 and TRBJ2-4): GAGVSQSPRYKVAKRGQDVALRCDPISGHVSLFWYQQALGQGPEFLTYFQNEAQLDKSGLPSDRFFAERPEGSVSTLKIQRTQQEDSAVYLCASNSRPGTLDQNIQYFGAGTRLSVL.

This clonotype has just a few counts. V is TRBV27 and J is TRBJ2-1, with D uncertain. The CDR3 runs 13 residues. Trimming stripped 0 bases from V and 5 bases from J, with 5 bases between. The germline V gene has CDR1 MNHEY and CDR2 SMNVEV (reference sequence). Here the CDR3 DNA reads TGTGCCAGCAGTTTATCAGAGAACAATGAGCAGTTCTTC. Encoded protein: CASSLSENNEQFF.

The chain uses TRBV25-1 and TRBJ2-5; 7 bases fit TRBD1. J lost 5 bases, V lost 8 bases, and 14 bases had no gene match. CDR1 and CDR2 from the germline V gene are MGHDK and SYGVNS. The CDR3 has 15 residues. In nucleotides, the CDR3 is TGTGCCAGCTTCAGACAGGGCCCTATGGGGGAGACCCAGTACTTC. This encodes CASFRQGPMGETQYF.

In this sample, this clonotype turned up once. A read error may explain this, as a much larger clone is one base away. V gene TRBV7-6 combines with J gene TRBJ1-5; TRBD1 is a possible D gene (5 bases). The CDR3 contains 16 residues. Germline lookup yields CDR1 SGHVS and CDR2 FNYEAQ. DNA of the CDR3: TGTGCCAGCGGCTTAGGTCGGGGGTATAGCAATCAGCCCCAGCATTTT. It encodes CASGLGRGYSNQPQHF. The whole variable domain, remainder taken from reference TRBV7-6 and TRBJ1-5, is GAGVSQSPRYKVTKRGQDVALRCDPISGHVSLYWYRQALGQGPEFLTYFNYEAQQDKSGLPNDRFSAERPEGSISTLTIQRTEQRDSAMYRCASGLGRGYSNQPQHFGDGTRLSIL.